These 8 T cell receptor beta chains share one sample of origin, sequenced in a study of shared clonotypes between healthy human individuals. The table came from immunoSEQ multiplex PCR; TCRdb's copy has only in-frame clones and leaves some out. Of fewer than 3 million clones in the sample, roughly 92% were seen once. The source material was naive CD4+ T cells from PBMCs. Indicated subset: CD45RA+ positively selected. These receptors were collected from a man aged 18 to 35 in good health. Some clones in this sample may be carry-over from other donors' samples.

This chain joins TRBV10-3 and TRBJ2-5, with a weak D call TRBD2 (5 bases). The CDR3 spans 17 residues. CDR1 is ENHRY, CDR2 SYGVKD, per germline. Trimming took 0 bases from V and 3 from J, leaving 17 bases between them. The CDR3 loop is CAISESLAYEGKETQYF. CDR3 DNA: TGTGCCATCAGTGAGTCTCTGGCGTACGAGGGTAAAGAGACCCAGTACTTC.

This chain uses TRBV25-1 with TRBJ1-2; 8 bases line up with TRBD1. V was clipped by 3 bases and J by 1 base; unmatched bases: 7. The germline V gene encodes CDR1 MGHDK and CDR2 SYGVNS. The CDR3 totals 16 residues. The CDR3 loop reads CASSDFPDRDNYGYTF. The CDR3 DNA sequence: TGTGCCAGCAGTGACTTTCCGGACAGGGATAACTATGGCTACACCTTC.

This sequence joins TRBV10-3 and TRBJ2-7, with D unresolved. Trimming cost V 2 bases and J 2 bases, with 7 bases left between them. The germline V gene has CDR1 ENHRY and CDR2 SYGVKD. The length of the CDR3 is 13 residues. The CDR3 region is CAISEAQTYEQYF. In DNA, the CDR3 is TGTGCCATCAGTGAGGCCCAAACCTACGAGCAGTACTTC.

J is TRBJ2-5 and V is TRBV10-3, with 8 nucleotides matching TRBD1. Losses at the gene ends were 3 bases for V and 1 base for J; bases not matched to a gene: 4. The length of the CDR3 is 15 residues. Per the germline V gene, CDR1 is ENHRY and CDR2 is SYGVKD. The CDR3 protein is CAISELQGVQETQYF. The CDR3 nucleotides are TGTGCCATCAGTGAACTACAGGGGGTCCAAGAGACCCAGTACTTC.

The count of this clone is one. J is TRBJ2-3 and V is TRBV9, with 11 nucleotides matching TRBD2. V was pared by 0 bases and J by 3 bases, with 6 bases of the junction left unmatched. Germline assignment: CDR1 SGDLS and CDR2 YYNGEE. This CDR3 comprises 17 residues. The CDR3 sequence: CASSVARLAGTTDTQYF. The CDR3 coding sequence is TGTGCCAGCAGCGTAGCGCGACTAGCGGGAACGACAGATACGCAGTATTTT. The full variable domain, with the rest looked up from reference TRBV9 and TRBJ2-3, is DSGVTQTPKHLITATGQRVTLRCSPRSGDLSVYWYQQSLDQGLQFLIQYYNGEERAKGNILERFSAQQFPDLHSELNLSSLELGDSALYFCASSVARLAGTTDTQYFGPGTRLTVL.

The chain couples TRBV6-1 to TRBJ2-5; D is possibly TRBD1 or TRBD2 (9 bases each). The J call may be wrong; the DNA end is better matched by TRBJ2-7. The germline gives CDR1 MNHNS, CDR2 SASEGT. The CDR3 has 18 amino acids. The CDR3 here is CASSAQGAHSGRPIEQYF. CDR3 nucleotides: TGTGCCAGCAGTGCACAGGGGGCTCACAGCGGGAGGCCCATCGAGCAGTACTTC.

The chain joins TRBV25-1 to TRBJ2-5; D is perhaps TRBD1 or TRBD2 (6 bases each). Trimming removed 1 base at V and 4 bases at J, with 22 bases between. Germline-derived CDR1 and CDR2 are MGHDK and SYGVNS. This CDR3 comprises 18 residues. In DNA form, the CDR3 reads TGTGCCAGCAGTGAATTAGGGGGGTGGTCGCCTGGTGGAGAGACCCAGTACTTC. Residues: CASSELGGWSPGGETQYF.

The chain joins TRBV5-1 to TRBJ1-1; D remains ambiguous. Germline CDR1 SGHRS, CDR2 YFSETQ. Deletions cut 1 base from V and 2 bases from J, with 6 bases between. The CDR3 is 13 residues long. The CDR3 here is CASSLPANTEAFF. As DNA, the CDR3 is TGCGCCAGCAGCTTGCCGGCTAACACTGAAGCTTTCTTT. The complete variable domain, with remaining parts taken from reference TRBV5-1 and TRBJ1-1, reads KAGVTQTPRYLIKTRGQQVTLSCSPISGHRSVSWYQQTPGQGLQFLFEYFSETQRNKGNFPGRFSGRQFSNSRSEMNVSTLELGDSALYLCASSLPANTEAFFGQGTRLTVV.